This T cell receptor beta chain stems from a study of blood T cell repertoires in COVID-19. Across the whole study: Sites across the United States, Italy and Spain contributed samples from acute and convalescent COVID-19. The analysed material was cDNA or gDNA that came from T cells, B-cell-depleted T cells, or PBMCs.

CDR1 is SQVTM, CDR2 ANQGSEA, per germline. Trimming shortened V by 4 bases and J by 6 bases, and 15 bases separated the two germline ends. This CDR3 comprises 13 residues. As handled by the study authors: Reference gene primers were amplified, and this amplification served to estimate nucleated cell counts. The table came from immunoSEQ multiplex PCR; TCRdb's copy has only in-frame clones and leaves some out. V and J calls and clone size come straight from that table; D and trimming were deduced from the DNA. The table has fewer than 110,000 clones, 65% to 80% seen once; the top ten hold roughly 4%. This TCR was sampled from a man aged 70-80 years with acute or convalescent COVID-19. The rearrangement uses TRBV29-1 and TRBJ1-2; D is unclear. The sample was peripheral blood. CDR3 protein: CSVAGEQWDGYTF. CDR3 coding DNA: TGCAGCGTTGCCGGGGAACAATGGGATGGCTACACCTTC.